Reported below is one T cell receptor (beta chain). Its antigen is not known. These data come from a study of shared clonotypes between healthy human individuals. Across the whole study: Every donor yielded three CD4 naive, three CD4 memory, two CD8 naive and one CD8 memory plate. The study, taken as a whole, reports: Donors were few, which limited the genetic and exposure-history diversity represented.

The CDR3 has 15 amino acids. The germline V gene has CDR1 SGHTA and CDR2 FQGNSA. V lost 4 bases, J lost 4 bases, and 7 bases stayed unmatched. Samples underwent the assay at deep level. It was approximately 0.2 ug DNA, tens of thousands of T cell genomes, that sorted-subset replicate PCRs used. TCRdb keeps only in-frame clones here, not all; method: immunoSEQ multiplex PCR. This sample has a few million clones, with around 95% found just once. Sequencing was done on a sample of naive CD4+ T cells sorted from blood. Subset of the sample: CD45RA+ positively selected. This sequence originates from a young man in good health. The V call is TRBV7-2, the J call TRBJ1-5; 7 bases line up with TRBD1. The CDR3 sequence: CASSSGDRINQPQHF. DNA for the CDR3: TGTGCCAGCAGCTCCGGGGACAGAATTAATCAGCCCCAGCATTTT.